These 30 T cell receptor beta chains originate from one sample sequenced in a study of blood T cell repertoires in COVID-19 (TCRdb year 2020). The library was made by the immunoSEQ multiplex PCR assay. The immuneACCESS repertoire file appears here via TCRdb, limited to in-frame rearrangements. These files lack a portion of the clones; in checked studies, under half of the deficit traces to unresolved V genes, and the cause of the others is not known. Across this sample there are 200,000 to 300,000 clones, with roughly 79% seen only once. In total, the top ten clones hold 6.5% to 9.5% of the sample. Material: peripheral blood. These receptors came from a woman older than 75 with COVID-19, enrolled during active disease.

The DNA of the CDR3 is TGCGCCAGCAGCCCCGACAGGGTGTCCTATGGCTACACCTTC. Amino acids: CASSPDRVSYGYTF. V is TRBV5-1 and J is TRBJ1-2; 7 nucleotides line up with TRBD1. V lost 4 bases, J lost 4 bases, and 7 bases stayed unmatched. CDR1 is SGHRS, CDR2 YFSETQ, per germline. This CDR3 is 14 amino acids long. The full variable domain, completed using reference TRBV5-1 and TRBJ1-2, is KAGVTQTPRYLIKTRGQQVTLSCSPISGHRSVSWYQQTPGQGLQFLFEYFSETQRNKGNFPGRFSGRQFSNSRSEMNVSTLELGDSALYLCASSPDRVSYGYTFGSGTRLTVV.

V is TRBV7-2 and J is TRBJ2-7, with a possible D match to TRBD1 (5 bases). The CDR3 is made up of 15 amino acids. The V end was cut by 1 base, the J end by 3 bases, with 13 bases between. The germline V gene encodes CDR1 SGHTA and CDR2 FQGNSA. The CDR3 bases are TGTGCCAGCAGCTTAGGCGGCACCACAGGCTACGAGCAGTACTTC. This gives the protein CASSLGGTTGYEQYF.

The V call is TRBV20-1, the J call TRBJ1-4, with D possibly TRBD1 on 5 matching bases. CDR1 is DFQATT, CDR2 SNEGSKA, per germline (reference sequence). V dropped 3 bases and J dropped 8 bases, with 13 bases sitting between them. The CDR3 is 13 residues long. CDR3 sequence reads: CSASGQGGEKLFF. DNA of the CDR3: TGCAGTGCTAGTGGGCAGGGTGGGGAAAAACTGTTTTTT.

V usage is TRBV4-1 and J usage is TRBJ1-2; tentative D call: TRBD1 (6 bases). CDR3 length: 13 amino acids. V lost 3 bases and J 8 bases, leaving 13 bases between the germline ends. CDR1 MGHRA and CDR2 YSYEKL come from the germline V gene. CDR3 nucleotides: TGCGCCAGCAGCCAGAAACAGGGTCTCGGCTACACCTTC. Translation: CASSQKQGLGYTF.

This clone came up a few times. V is TRBV27 and J is TRBJ2-3, with 8 nucleotides matching TRBD2. This CDR3 spans 16 amino acids. V gave up 1 base and J gave up 4 bases; unmatched junction bases: 7. Germline CDR1 reads MNHEY; CDR2 reads SMNVEV (reference sequence). CDR3 amino acids: CASSLLGAGVSDTQYF. As DNA, the CDR3 is TGTGCCAGCAGTTTATTGGGAGCGGGAGTATCAGATACGCAGTATTTT.

Worth noting for this clone: This CDR3 is also generated by other DNA sequences in the sample. The chain couples TRBV5-1 to TRBJ2-5; 8 nucleotides align to TRBD1. Trimming at V came to 0 bases and at J to 5 bases, leaving 3 bases not matched to a gene. Germline lookup yields CDR1 SGHRS and CDR2 YFSETQ. CDR3 length equals 14 residues. The CDR3 nucleotides are TGCGCCAGCAGCTTGGGACAGGGGAGGGAGACCCAGTACTTC. Translated: CASSLGQGRETQYF.

CDR3 DNA: TGCGCCGGCGGGGGCTATGGCTACACCTTC. It is translated as CAGGGYGYTF. The chain joins TRBV5-1 to TRBJ1-2, with D perhaps TRBD1 (5 bases). V lost 10 bases, J lost 4 bases, and 8 bases lay in between. The CDR3 is 10 amino acids. Looked up from germline, CDR1 is SGHRS and CDR2 is YFSETQ.

The rearrangement joins TRBV6-6 to TRBJ1-5; D might be TRBD1 (6 bases). The V end lost 5 bases, the J end lost 1 base, and 12 bases lay between the germline ends. Germline values: CDR1 MNHNY, CDR2 SVGAGI (reference sequence). The CDR3 consists of 15 residues. The CDR3 protein is CASSISQGSNQPQHF. The CDR3 DNA reads TGTGCCAGCAGTATTTCACAGGGAAGCAATCAGCCCCAGCATTTT.

The genes are TRBV15 and TRBJ2-2; D perhaps matches TRBD1 (6 bases). Germline CDR1 reads LNHNV; CDR2 reads YYDKDF (reference sequence). The V end was cut by 8 bases, the J end by 1 base, with 14 bases between. The CDR3 extends over 15 amino acids. The DNA of the CDR3 is TGTGCCACCGGCCGGCTAGGGGGGAACACCGGGGAGCTGTTTTTT. It yields the protein CATGRLGGNTGELFF.

J is TRBJ2-5 and V is TRBV2; a possible D gene is TRBD2 (6 bases). V was clipped by 5 bases and J by 4 bases, with 8 bases between them. CDR1 SNHLY and CDR2 FYNNEI come from the germline V gene. This CDR3 is 12 amino acids long. CDR3 residues: CASSTSRETQYF. CDR3 nucleotides: TGTGCCAGCAGTACTAGCAGAGAGACCCAGTACTTC.

The chain uses TRBV5-1 and TRBJ1-1; D is unclear. The CDR3 extends over 13 amino acids. Trimming pared 0 bases from V and 8 bases from J, leaving 11 bases between. CDR1 is SGHRS and CDR2 is YFSETQ in the germline V gene. CDR3 sequence reads: CASSLEGGREAFF. The DNA of the CDR3 is TGCGCCAGCAGCTTGGAAGGCGGGCGAGAAGCTTTCTTT.

CDR3 DNA: TGTGCCAGCAGCAGGGCCCGAGAGACCCAGTACTTC. It yields the protein CASSRARETQYF. This chain uses TRBV6-5 with TRBJ2-5; tentative D call: TRBD1 (5 bases). The germline V gene has CDR1 MNHEY and CDR2 SVGAGI. This CDR3 region has 12 residues. Trimming removed 6 bases at V and 4 bases at J, with 9 bases between.

This chain links TRBV14 with TRBJ1-3; D gene unclear. In germline, CDR1 is SGHDN, CDR2 FVKESK. The germline V and J ends were trimmed by 2 bases and 3 bases, with 14 bases remaining between them. The CDR3 contains 16 residues. CDR3 bases: TGTGCCAGCAGCCAACAGGTCCCTGGAGGTGGAAACACCATATATTTT. Encoded protein: CASSQQVPGGGNTIYF.

As to this clone: In the same sample, other DNA sequences code for this CDR3. The gene calls are TRBV5-1 and TRBJ2-5; 8 bases align to TRBD2. This CDR3 has 12 residues. Germline assignment: CDR1 SGHRS and CDR2 YFSETQ. Trimming at V came to 5 bases and at J to 5 bases, leaving 2 bases not matched to a gene. CDR3: CASSSGGETQYF. DNA for the CDR3: TGCGCCAGCAGTTCGGGAGGGGAGACCCAGTACTTC.

This clone has just one count. V usage is TRBV6-6 and J usage is TRBJ2-7; 9 bases match TRBD1. The CDR3 runs to 13 residues. J lost 4 bases, V lost 6 bases, and 4 bases had no gene match. CDR1 MNHNY and CDR2 SVGAGI come from the germline V gene (reference sequence). DNA of the CDR3: TGTGCCAGCAGACAGGGGGCAGGGTACGAGCAGTACTTC. As protein: CASRQGAGYEQYF.

The chain couples TRBV5-4 to TRBJ1-3, with 8 positions matching TRBD1. V dropped 4 bases and J dropped 2; count of bases not matched to a gene: 5. Germline V gene sequence: CDR1 SGHNT, CDR2 YYREEE (reference sequence). The CDR3 is 15 amino acids. The CDR3 is CASSPMTGAGNTIYF. In DNA form, the CDR3 reads TGTGCCAGCAGCCCTATGACAGGGGCTGGAAACACCATATATTTT.

This sequence joins TRBV14 and TRBJ2-2, with a tentative D call TRBD1 (6 bases). Trimming removed 9 bases at V and 1 base at J, with 9 bases between. The CDR3 contains 13 residues. Germline values: CDR1 SGHDN, CDR2 FVKESK. The CDR3 nucleotides are TGTGCCAGTAGGACAGTGAACACCGGGGAGCTGTTTTTT. It yields the protein CASRTVNTGELFF.

J is TRBJ2-2 and V is TRBV18, with D tentatively TRBD1 (6 bases). This CDR3 contains 14 residues. V was clipped by 5 bases and J by 6 bases, with 13 bases between them. The germline CDR1 and CDR2 sequences are KGHSH and LQKENI. The CDR3 DNA reads TGTGCCAGCTCATTACGACAGGTCCCCGGGGAGCTGTTTTTT. Translated: CASSLRQVPGELFF.

Only a few counts were recorded for this clone. This sequence joins TRBV11-2 and TRBJ2-6; D not certain. This CDR3 comprises 14 residues. Trimming stripped 5 bases from V and 0 bases from J, with 5 bases between. Germline loops: CDR1 SGHAT, CDR2 FQNNGV. The CDR3 DNA follows: TGTGCCAGCAGCCGTAGCTCTGGGGCCAACGTCCTGACTTTC. Its translation: CASSRSSGANVLTF.

This chain joins TRBV30 and TRBJ1-6; 8 positions agree with TRBD1. Trimming at V came to 2 bases and at J to 7 bases, leaving 4 bases not matched to a gene. This CDR3 has 14 residues. Germline loops: CDR1 GTSNPN, CDR2 SVGIG (reference sequence). The CDR3 DNA sequence: TGTGCCTGGAGTAGCAGGGGGCGAAATTCACCCCTCCACTTT. Residues: CAWSSRGRNSPLHF.

The rearrangement uses TRBV7-2 and TRBJ1-2; 9 bases are a match to TRBD1. V was pared by 5 bases and J by 7 bases, with 14 bases of the junction left unmatched. Germline values: CDR1 SGHTA, CDR2 FQGNSA. This CDR3 has 16 amino acids. Here the CDR3 reads CASSPGPGTGRGGYTF. The CDR3 nucleotides are TGTGCCAGCAGCCCCGGCCCCGGGACAGGGCGAGGTGGCTACACCTTC. The whole variable domain, remainder taken from reference TRBV7-2 and TRBJ1-2, is GAGVSQSPSNKVTEKGKDVELRCDPISGHTALYWYRQSLGQGLEFLIYFQGNSAPDKSGLPSDRFSAERTGGSVSTLTIQRTQQEDSAVYLCASSPGPGTGRGGYTFGSGTRLTVV.

The chain employs TRBV3-1 (or the pseudogene TRBV3-2) and TRBJ2-2; perhaps TRBD1 as D (6 bases). The V gene's germline CDR1 is LGHDT and CDR2 YNNKEL (reference sequence). CDR3 length equals 14 residues. Trimming took off 7 bases at V and 5 bases at J, with 14 bases between the two ends. CDR3 nucleotide sequence: TGTGCCAGCAATTACAGGGAAGGAACCGGGGAGCTGTTTTTT. This sequence encodes CASNYREGTGELFF.

V usage is TRBV10-3 and J usage is TRBJ1-1; D gene unclear. The length of the CDR3 is 15 residues. Germline V gene sequence: CDR1 ENHRY, CDR2 SYGVKD. The V gene lost 2 bases and the J gene lost 1 base, with 11 bases spanning the gap. The CDR3 is CAISEGSDSNTEAFF. CDR3 nucleotide sequence: TGTGCCATCAGTGAGGGTTCGGACTCGAACACTGAAGCTTTCTTT.

V gene TRBV7-9 combines with J gene TRBJ2-7; 7 bases fit TRBD2. This CDR3 is built from 14 residues. V dropped 5 bases and J dropped 0; count of bases not matched to a gene: 4. Germline V lookup: CDR1 SEHNR, CDR2 FQNEAQ (reference sequence). The CDR3 region is CASSGGGLSYEQYF. In DNA form, the CDR3 reads TGTGCCAGCAGCGGCGGGGGACTCTCCTACGAGCAGTACTTC.

As for this clone: In the same sample, other DNA sequences code for this CDR3. CDR3 loop: CASSLVGATGELFF. CDR3 nucleotides: TGCGCCAGCAGCTTGGTAGGGGCCACCGGGGAGCTGTTTTTT. The chain links TRBV5-1 to TRBJ2-2; weak D call: TRBD1 (5 bases). Germline V gives CDR1 SGHRS, CDR2 YFSETQ. V was pared by 0 bases and J by 4 bases, with 7 bases between. This CDR3 comprises 14 residues.

The J gene is TRBJ1-2, the V gene TRBV7-9, with no clear D. The CDR3 length is 14 residues. CDR1 and CDR2 from the germline V gene are SEHNR and FQNEAQ (reference sequence). V was trimmed by 4 bases and J by 7 bases, leaving 16 bases between them. For the CDR3, the DNA is TGTGCCAGCAGCTATTCAGGTTCCAGACCTGGCTACACCTTC. Its translation is CASSYSGSRPGYTF.

CDR3 coding DNA: TGTGCCAGCAGTGAAGTCGGCACCGGGGAGCTGTTTTTT. This encodes CASSEVGTGELFF. The chain joins TRBV2 to TRBJ2-2; D is ambiguous. The ends were cut back, 1 base at V and 4 bases at J, with 4 bases in the middle. The CDR3 extends over 13 amino acids. In germline, CDR1 is SNHLY, CDR2 FYNNEI.

V usage is TRBV30 and J usage is TRBJ1-1; D gene unclear. Germline V lookup: CDR1 GTSNPN, CDR2 SVGIG (reference sequence). The CDR3 is 14 amino acids. V was trimmed by 1 base and J by 1 base, leaving 10 bases between them. The CDR3: CAWSALGRNTEAFF. In DNA form, the CDR3 reads TGTGCCTGGAGTGCCCTTGGCCGGAACACTGAAGCTTTCTTT.

A few counts support this clone. The V and J genes are TRBV9 and TRBJ2-1; D is possibly TRBD1 (6 bases). CDR1 is SGDLS and CDR2 is YYNGEE in the germline V gene. Trimming removed 2 bases from V and 1 base from J, with 13 bases in between. The CDR3 consists of 16 residues. CDR3 region: CASSVFSQGSYNEQFF. CDR3 nucleotides: TGTGCCAGCAGCGTCTTCTCACAGGGTTCCTACAATGAGCAGTTCTTC.

The chain uses TRBV4-1 and TRBJ2-7; D unresolved. The V gene's germline CDR1 is MGHRA and CDR2 YSYEKL. The V and J ends lost 5 bases and 5 bases respectively, with 22 bases between them. The length of the CDR3 is 16 residues. CDR3 nucleotide sequence: TGCGCCAGCAGCACACACTACACAACCTCCTCGAACGAGCAGTACTTC. It specifies CASSTHYTTSSNEQYF.